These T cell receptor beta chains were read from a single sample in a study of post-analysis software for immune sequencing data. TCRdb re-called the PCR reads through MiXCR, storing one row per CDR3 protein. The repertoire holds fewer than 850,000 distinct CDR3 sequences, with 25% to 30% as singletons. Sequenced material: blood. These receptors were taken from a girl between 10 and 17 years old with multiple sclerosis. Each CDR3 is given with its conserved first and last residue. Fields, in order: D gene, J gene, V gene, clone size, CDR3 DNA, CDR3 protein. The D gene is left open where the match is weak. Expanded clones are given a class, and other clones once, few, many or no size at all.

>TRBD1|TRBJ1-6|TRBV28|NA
TGTGCCAGCAGCCCCATGTTTGGAGGGGGCAATTCACCCCTCCACTTT
CASSPMFGGGNSPLHF
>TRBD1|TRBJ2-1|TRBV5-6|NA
TGTGCCAGCAGCTTGGAGAGGGTATGGGGACAGGGAGGAAAGCAAGAGACCCAGTTCTTC
CASSLERVWGQGGKQETQFF
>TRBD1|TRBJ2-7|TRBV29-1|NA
TGCAGCGTTGAGGGAGCAGGGGGAAAACCCTACGAGCAGTACTTC
CSVEGAGGKPYEQYF
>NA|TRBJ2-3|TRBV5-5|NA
TGTGCCAGCAGCTTCACAGGGGGGGGAGATACGCAGTATTTT
CASSFTGGGDTQYF
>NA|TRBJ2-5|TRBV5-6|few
TGTGCCAGCAGCTTGCGCAGGGCCCAAGAGACCCAGTACTTC
CASSLRRAQETQYF
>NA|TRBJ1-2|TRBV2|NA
TGTGCCGGACGGGGGTTTGGCTACACCTTC
CAGRGFGYTF
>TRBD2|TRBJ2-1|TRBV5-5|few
TGTGCCAGCAGCTTGTGGGTTAGCGGGAACTACAATGAGCAGTTCTTC
CASSLWVSGNYNEQFF
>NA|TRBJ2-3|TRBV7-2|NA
TGTGCCAGCAGCTTTACAGGGTACACAGATACGCGGTATTTT
CASSFTGYTDTRYF
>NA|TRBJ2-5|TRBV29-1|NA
TGCAGCGTTGAACGGTCGAGTAGCCAAGAGACCCAGTACTTC
CSVERSSSQETQYF
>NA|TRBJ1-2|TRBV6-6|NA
TGTGCCAGCAGTGATCCAGGGCACTATGGCTACACCTTC
CASSDPGHYGYTF
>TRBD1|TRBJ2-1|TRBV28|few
TGTGCCAGCGGTGACAGGGGGTTCTTC
CASGDRGFF
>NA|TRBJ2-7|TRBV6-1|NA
TGTGCCAGCAGTGAACCCAAGGGGATTTCGGACGAGCAGTACTTC
CASSEPKGISDEQYF
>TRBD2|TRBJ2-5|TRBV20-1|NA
TGCAGTGCTAGAGATTATGGGACTAGCGGCCTTCTCGATAAGACCCAGTACTTC
CSARDYGTSGLLDKTQYF
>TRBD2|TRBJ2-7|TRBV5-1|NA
TGCGCCAGCAGGTCCTGGACTAGTCCTGGCGAGCAGTACTTC
CASRSWTSPGEQYF
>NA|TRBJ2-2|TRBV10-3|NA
TGTGCCATCAGTGCCTCGACCGCAAACACCGGGGAGCTGTTTTTT
CAISASTANTGELFF
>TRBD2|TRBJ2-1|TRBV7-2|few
TGTGCCAGCAGCTTAGGAACGGGACTAACGGGCAATGAGCAGTTCTTC
CASSLGTGLTGNEQFF
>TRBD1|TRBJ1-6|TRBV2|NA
TGTGCCAGCGTCCTAACAGGGGGCGCCTATTCACCCCTCCACTTT
CASVLTGGAYSPLHF
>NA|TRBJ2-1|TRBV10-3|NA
TGTGCCATCAGTGGGTCGAGGACAGATCTCCTTAGGGATGAGCAGTTCTTC
CAISGSRTDLLRDEQFF
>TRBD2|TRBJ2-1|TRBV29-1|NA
TGCAGCGTCGACCAAGTCGGGAGGAGCTCCTACAATGAACAGTTCTTC
CSVDQVGRSSYNEQFF
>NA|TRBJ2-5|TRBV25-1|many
TGTGCCAGCAGTGGGGGCTTGGAGACCCAGTACTTC
CASSGGLETQYF